Each of the 17 T cell receptor beta chains below was sequenced from the same sample in a study of blood T cell repertoires in COVID-19. Here immunoSEQ multiplex PCR was the method, and the copy in TCRdb shows in-frame clones only, minus some. This sample has around 160,000 clones; roughly nine tenths occur once, and the top ten carry roughly 19%. Material: peripheral blood. The receptors stem from a man aged 60-69 years with active or convalescent COVID-19.

This chain uses TRBV5-4 with TRBJ2-3; 8 nucleotides line up with TRBD1. This CDR3 is 15 amino acids long. Germline-derived CDR1 and CDR2 are SGHNT and YYREEE (reference sequence). V lost 4 bases and J lost 0; bases outside the gene matches: 4. CDR3 sequence (DNA): TGTGCCAGCAGCACCGGACAGGGCAGCACAGATACGCAGTATTTT. Encoded protein: CASSTGQGSTDTQYF.

This CDR3 reads CASSLRTGQADLYF. CDR3 coding DNA: TGTGCCAGCTCTCTACGGACAGGGCAGGCAGATTTGTACTTC. The rearrangement joins TRBV18 to TRBJ2-4; 8 bases agree with TRBD1. The CDR3 has 14 amino acids. Losses at the gene ends were 6 bases for V and 15 bases for J; bases not matched to a gene: 16. Germline V lookup: CDR1 KGHSH, CDR2 LQKENI.

J is TRBJ1-3 and V is TRBV7-2; D possibly corresponds to TRBD1 (6 bases). The CDR3 consists of 18 residues. The germline CDR1 and CDR2 sequences are SGHTA and FQGNSA. Trimming pared 5 bases from V and 2 bases from J, leaving 22 bases between. The CDR3 region has the DNA TGTGCCAGCAGCCCCCGCGGTATGGGCAGGGGAACTGGAAACACCATATATTTT. This translates into CASSPRGMGRGTGNTIYF.

The chain joins TRBV5-1 to TRBJ2-2; TRBD2 matches at 11 bases. The ends lost 2 bases at V and 1 base at J; junction bases unmatched: 7. The V gene's germline CDR1 is SGHRS and CDR2 YFSETQ. The CDR3 is 18 amino acids. The CDR3 DNA reads as TGCGCCAGCAGCTTAAATCCCGGGACTAGCGGGAACACCGGGGAGCTGTTTTTT. Encoded protein: CASSLNPGTSGNTGELFF.

The CDR3 coding sequence is TGTGCCAGCAGTTACACAGGGGGAGAGATTTACGAGCAGTACTTC. It encodes CASSYTGGEIYEQYF. The chain carries TRBV27 and TRBJ2-7; 8 nucleotides line up with TRBD1. The V gene's germline CDR1 is MNHEY and CDR2 SMNVEV (reference sequence). Trimming at V came to 4 bases and at J to 4 bases, leaving 9 bases not matched to a gene. The CDR3 is 15 amino acids.

This chain joins TRBV12-3 or TRBV12-4 and TRBJ1-4, with D uncertain. V shed 7 bases and J shed 1 base, with 7 bases lying between them. The CDR3 extends over 13 amino acids. The DNA for the CDR3 is TGTGCCAGCAATGGGCTAACTAATGAAAAACTGTTTTTT. This codes for CASNGLTNEKLFF.

The rearrangement uses TRBV3-1 (or the pseudogene TRBV3-2) and TRBJ1-3; D is uncertain. This CDR3 region has 14 residues. Germline CDR1 reads LGHDT; CDR2 reads YNNKEL (reference sequence). The V end was cut by 4 bases, the J end by 0 bases, with 7 bases between. The CDR3 sequence: CASSPRYSGNTIYF. The CDR3 DNA sequence: TGTGCCAGCAGCCCGAGGTACTCTGGAAACACCATATATTTT.

In nucleotides, the CDR3 is TGTGCCAGCAGGCCACAGGTCACCGGGGAGCTGTTTTTT. It is translated as CASRPQVTGELFF. V is TRBV12-3 or TRBV12-4 and J is TRBJ2-2; maybe TRBD1 (5 bases). The CDR3 has 13 residues. The ends were cut back, 6 bases at V and 4 bases at J, with 9 bases in the middle.

The J gene is TRBJ2-3, the V gene TRBV6-4, with 11 bases aligning to TRBD2. Trimming cost V 5 bases and J 3 bases; bases outside gene matches: 7. This CDR3 region has 16 residues. Germline V gives CDR1 MRHNA, CDR2 SNTAGT. The CDR3 loop is CASSKLAGDPTDTQYF. Here the CDR3 DNA reads TGTGCCAGCAGTAAACTAGCGGGGGACCCAACAGATACGCAGTATTTT.

There are a few counts of this clone. J is TRBJ1-1 and V is TRBV19; 9 bases fit TRBD1. V trimming: 7 bases; J trimming: 6 bases; junction bases outside the gene matches: 12. This CDR3 is built from 15 residues. In germline, CDR1 is LNHDA, CDR2 SQIVND (reference sequence). The CDR3 reads CASNQPGQGLPEAFF. CDR3 in DNA: TGTGCCAGTAACCAACCGGGACAGGGTTTACCTGAAGCTTTCTTT.

V usage is TRBV6-4 and J usage is TRBJ2-2, with 8 bases fitting TRBD2. The junction had 4 bases not matched to a gene; V was cut back by 6 bases and J by 7 bases. Germline V gives CDR1 MRHNA, CDR2 SNTAGT. This CDR3 has 13 residues. CDR3 nucleotides: TGTGCCAGCAGACTAGCGGACCTCGGGGAGCTGTTTTTT. Residues: CASRLADLGELFF.

This rearrangement joins TRBV7-2 to TRBJ2-7, with TRBD1 identical over 9 bases. This CDR3 is built from 18 residues. The germline gives CDR1 SGHTA, CDR2 FQGNSA. The V and J ends lost 0 bases and 2 bases, in that order; junction bases with no gene match: 11. The CDR3 DNA sequence: TGTGCCAGCAGCTTAGCCGCCGGGACAGGGAAAATAACCTACGAGCAGTACTTC. Amino acids: CASSLAAGTGKITYEQYF.

The genes are TRBV18 and TRBJ2-3, with unresolved D. Germline-derived CDR1 and CDR2 are KGHSH and LQKENI. There are 14 residues in the CDR3. V lost 3 bases, J lost 1 base, and 8 bases lay in between. The CDR3 protein is CASSPASGTDTQYF. DNA of the CDR3: TGTGCCAGCTCACCGGCAAGCGGCACAGATACGCAGTATTTT.

The sample holds a few counts of this clone. V gene TRBV6-6 combines with J gene TRBJ1-2, with D possibly being TRBD1 (5 bases). V was clipped by 6 bases and J by 2 bases, with 16 bases between them. Per germline, CDR1 MNHNY and CDR2 SVGAGI (reference sequence). The CDR3 is made up of 15 amino acids. CDR3 nucleotide sequence: TGTGCCAGCAGCCTCCGAGGGGAGGTAAACTATGGCTACACCTTC. It translates to CASSLRGEVNYGYTF.

The chain links TRBV19 to TRBJ1-2, with 9 bases that match TRBD1. Germline CDR1 LNHDA, CDR2 SQIVND (reference sequence). The CDR3 is 14 residues long. J gave up 4 bases and V 9 bases, and 9 bases lay outside the gene matches. CDR3 sequence: CASHPGTGFYGYTF. The CDR3 bases are TGTGCCAGCCACCCCGGGACAGGGTTCTATGGCTACACCTTC.

The V and J genes are TRBV19 and TRBJ2-1; 10 bases line up with TRBD2. The V segment lost 6 bases and the J segment 2 bases; nucleotides outside the gene matches: 7. The germline V gene has CDR1 LNHDA and CDR2 SQIVND (reference sequence). This CDR3 is built from 16 residues. The CDR3 region is CASSSGTSEAYNEQFF. DNA for the CDR3: TGTGCCAGTAGCTCCGGGACTAGCGAGGCCTACAATGAGCAGTTCTTC.

The chain recombines TRBV10-3 with TRBJ2-7; 7 bases fit TRBD1. CDR3 size: 12 residues. V dropped 10 bases and J dropped 5; count of bases not matched to a gene: 8. Germline lookup yields CDR1 ENHRY and CDR2 SYGVKD. CDR3 DNA sequence: TGTGCCACCGCCCCCGGGACAGACGAGCAGTACTTC. Its translation: CATAPGTDEQYF.